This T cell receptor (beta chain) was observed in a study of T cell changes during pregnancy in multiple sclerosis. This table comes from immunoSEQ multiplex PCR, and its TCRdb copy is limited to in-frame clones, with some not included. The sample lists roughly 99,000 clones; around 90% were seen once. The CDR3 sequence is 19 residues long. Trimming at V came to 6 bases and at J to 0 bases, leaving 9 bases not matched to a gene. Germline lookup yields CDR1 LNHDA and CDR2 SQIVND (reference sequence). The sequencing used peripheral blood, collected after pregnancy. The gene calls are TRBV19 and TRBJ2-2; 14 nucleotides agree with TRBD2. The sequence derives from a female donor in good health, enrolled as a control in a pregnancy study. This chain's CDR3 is CASSLSGLAGAANTGELFF. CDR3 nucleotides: TGTGCCAGTAGCCTATCGGGACTAGCGGGGGCGGCGAACACCGGGGAGCTGTTTTTT.